The clone carrying this T cell receptor (beta chain) has more than one count but fewer than ten. What it binds is unknown. Germline lookup yields CDR1 DFQATT and CDR2 SNEGSKA (reference sequence). This CDR3 contains 16 residues. Trimming removed 4 bases from V and 0 bases from J, with 16 bases in between. The sample comes from a study of T cells after yellow fever vaccination. One entry per CDR3 protein, called by TCRdb with MiXCR from the 5' RACE reads. The table has 250,000 or so distinct CDR3 sequences, around 7% seen once. Study results and caveats: Primary-vaccination clones mostly resurfaced post-booster (nearly 97% CD4, more than 85% CD8).

Specimen: CD4+ T cells sorted from PBMCs, collected 15 days after the yellow fever booster vaccination. This chain joins TRBV20-1 and TRBJ2-1; D could derive from TRBD1 or TRBD2 (6 bases each). The source is a young man who received the YFV17D yellow fever vaccine. The CDR3 coding sequence is TGCAGTGCTAAGGGGGGCAGCGCGAGCTCCTACAATGAGCAGTTCTTC. Its translation is CSAKGGSASSYNEQFF.